What follows are 9 T cell receptor beta chains derived from one specimen sequenced in a study of cytomegalovirus exposure and HLA in healthy donors. The PCR was carried out with 60 Vbeta primers and 13 Jbeta primers. Generated by immunoSEQ multiplex PCR, the TCRdb table keeps only in-frame clones and is missing some. The sample has about 200,000 clones, more than 75% seen once. Sequencing was done on a sample of PBMCs. The receptors stem from a woman between 40 and 50 years old in good health and CMV-seronegative.

This clone was recorded only once. The V gene is TRBV19, the J gene TRBJ2-1, with TRBD1 matching over 7 bases. The germline V gene encodes CDR1 LNHDA and CDR2 SQIVND (reference sequence). V lost 4 bases, J lost 5 bases, and 11 bases stayed unmatched. CDR3 size: 16 residues. The CDR3: CASSKQTGFADNEQFF. CDR3 sequence (DNA): TGTGCCAGTAGTAAACAGACAGGGTTCGCGGACAATGAGCAGTTCTTC.

Of note for this clone: This sample also contains other DNA sequences that code for the same CDR3. The rearrangement joins TRBV7-6 to TRBJ2-5; no clear D gene. Trimming pared 4 bases from V and 2 bases from J, leaving 8 bases between. The germline V gene encodes CDR1 SGHVS and CDR2 FNYEAQ. There are 13 residues in the CDR3. The CDR3 is CASSYNTQETQYF. In DNA form, the CDR3 reads TGTGCCAGCAGCTATAATACTCAAGAGACCCAGTACTTC.

The chain uses TRBV19 and TRBJ2-1; tentative D call: TRBD1 (6 bases). Germline CDR1 is LNHDA and CDR2 is SQIVND (reference sequence). The ends were cut back, 6 bases at V and 6 bases at J, with 18 bases in the middle. The length of the CDR3 is 15 residues. CDR3 nucleotides: TGTGCCAGTAGCCCCAGGGGACCTTCGGCCAATGAGCAGTTCTTC. Its translation is CASSPRGPSANEQFF.

This rearrangement joins TRBV19 to TRBJ2-1, with 7 bases identical to TRBD2. The germline CDR1 and CDR2 sequences are LNHDA and SQIVND (reference sequence). The CDR3 contains 15 residues. V gave up 3 bases and J gave up 3 bases; unmatched junction bases: 5. CDR3 nucleotide sequence: TGTGCCAGTAGTATTAGCAGCGGGGTCTACAATGAGCAGTTCTTC. Amino acid sequence: CASSISSGVYNEQFF.

The table lists this clone with a count of one. V is TRBV7-7 and J is TRBJ2-5, with 8 bases fitting TRBD1. The germline V gene has CDR1 SSHAT and CDR2 FNYEAQ (reference sequence). The CDR3 extends over 14 amino acids. J lost 4 bases, V lost 5 bases, and 6 bases had no gene match. This CDR3 is CASSQTTGGETQYF. CDR3 bases: TGTGCCAGCAGCCAAACTACAGGGGGAGAGACCCAGTACTTC.

The chain has TRBV2 and TRBJ2-7; 8 bases are a match to TRBD1. This CDR3 comprises 16 residues. CDR1 is SNHLY, CDR2 FYNNEI, per germline. The trim removed 1 base at V and 0 bases at J, leaving 5 bases unmatched. CDR3 DNA: TGTGCCAGCAGTGAAGTAAGGGACAGGAGCTCCTACGAGCAGTACTTC. This codes for CASSEVRDRSSYEQYF.

This rearrangement joins TRBV6-5 to TRBJ1-2; the match to TRBD1 covers 8 bases. Germline V CDR1 and CDR2: MNHEY, SVGAGI. V lost 11 bases, J lost 0 bases, and 8 bases stayed unmatched. The CDR3 has 14 amino acids. CDR3 nucleotides: TGTGCCGTTCGGACAGGGTCTGCTAACTATGGCTACACCTTC. This encodes CAVRTGSANYGYTF.

The genes are TRBV5-1 and TRBJ2-5; TRBD2 matches at 7 bases. CDR1 SGHRS and CDR2 YFSETQ come from the germline V gene. The CDR3 sequence is 13 residues long. The V and J ends lost 4 bases and 3 bases, in that order; junction bases with no gene match: 3. The CDR3: CASSGTTEETQYF. In DNA, the CDR3 is TGCGCCAGCAGCGGGACTACCGAAGAGACCCAGTACTTC.

The chain recombines TRBV4-1 with TRBJ1-3, with a possible D match to TRBD1 (5 bases). The V end was cut by 4 bases, the J end by 0 bases, with 16 bases between. CDR3 length equals 17 residues. Germline CDR1 MGHRA, CDR2 YSYEKL. The CDR3 DNA reads TGCGCCAGCAGCCGGCCCCCCACAGGTAGCTCTGGAAACACCATATATTTT. Translation: CASSRPPTGSSGNTIYF.